The entry that follows covers one TCR beta chain sequence. This entry belongs to a study of blood T cell repertoires in COVID-19. Background on the study: T cells, B-cell-depleted T cells, or PBMCs supplied cDNA or gDNA.

TCRdb keeps only in-frame clones here, not all; method: immunoSEQ multiplex PCR. The data show 39,000 or so clones, around 82% seen once. This receptor was taken from a man between 35 and 55 years old with active or convalescent COVID-19. The sample comprised peripheral blood.

The CDR3 here is CASSLAGPYEQYF. CDR3 bases: TGTGCCAGCAGTTTGGCGGGTCCGTACGAGCAGTACTTC. The chain combines TRBV27 with TRBJ2-7; D possibly corresponds to TRBD2 (5 bases). The V end was cut by 3 bases, the J end by 4 bases, with 10 bases between. The CDR3 runs 13 residues. Germline assignment: CDR1 MNHEY and CDR2 SMNVEV (reference sequence).